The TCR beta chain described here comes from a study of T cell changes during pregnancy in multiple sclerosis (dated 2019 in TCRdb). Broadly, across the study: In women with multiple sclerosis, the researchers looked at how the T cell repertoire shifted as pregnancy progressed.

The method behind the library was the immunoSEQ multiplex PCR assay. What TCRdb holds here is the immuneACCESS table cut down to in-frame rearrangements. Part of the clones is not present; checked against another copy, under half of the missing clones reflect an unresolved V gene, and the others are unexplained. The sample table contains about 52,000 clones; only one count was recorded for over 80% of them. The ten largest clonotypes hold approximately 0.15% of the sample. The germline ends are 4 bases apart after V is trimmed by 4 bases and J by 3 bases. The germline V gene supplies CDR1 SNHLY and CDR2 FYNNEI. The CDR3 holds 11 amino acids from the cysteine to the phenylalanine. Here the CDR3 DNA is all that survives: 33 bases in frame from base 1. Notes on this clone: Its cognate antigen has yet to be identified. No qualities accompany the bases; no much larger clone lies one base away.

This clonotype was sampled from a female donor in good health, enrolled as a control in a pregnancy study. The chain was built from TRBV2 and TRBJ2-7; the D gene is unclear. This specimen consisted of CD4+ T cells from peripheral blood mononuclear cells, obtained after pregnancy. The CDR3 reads CASSASYEQYF. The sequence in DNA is TGTGCCAGCAGTGCGAGCTACGAGCAGTACTTC.